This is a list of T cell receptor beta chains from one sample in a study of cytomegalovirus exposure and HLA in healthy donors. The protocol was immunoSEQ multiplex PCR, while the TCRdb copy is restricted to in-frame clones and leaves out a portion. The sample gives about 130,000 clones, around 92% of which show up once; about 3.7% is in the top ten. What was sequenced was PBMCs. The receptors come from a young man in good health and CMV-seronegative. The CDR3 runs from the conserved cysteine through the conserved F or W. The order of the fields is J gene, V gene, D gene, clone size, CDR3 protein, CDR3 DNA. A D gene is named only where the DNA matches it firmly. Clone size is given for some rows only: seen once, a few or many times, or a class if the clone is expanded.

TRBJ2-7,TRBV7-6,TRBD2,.,CASSSWTSGGPREQYF,TGTGCCAGCAGCTCCTGGACTAGCGGGGGCCCTAGGGAGCAGTACTTC
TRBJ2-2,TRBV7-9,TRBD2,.,CASSLAWVAGAGELFF,TGTGCCAGCAGCTTAGCGTGGGTAGCGGGTGCCGGGGAGCTGTTTTTT
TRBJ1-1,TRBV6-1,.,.,CASGRDTEAFF,TGTGCCAGCGGCAGGGACACTGAAGCTTTCTTT
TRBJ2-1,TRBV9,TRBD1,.,CASSYRGHEQFF,TGTGCCAGCAGCTACAGGGGGCATGAGCAGTTCTTC
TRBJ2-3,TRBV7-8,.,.,CASSPRPGTTFTDTQYF,TGTGCCAGCAGCCCACGACCCGGGACAACATTCACAGATACGCAGTATTTT
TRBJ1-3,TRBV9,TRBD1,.,CASAGTGGQGNTIYF,TGTGCCAGCGCGGGGACAGGGGGCCAAGGAAACACCATATATTTT
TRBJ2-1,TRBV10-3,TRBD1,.,CAIRAGTGTNEQFF,TGTGCCATCAGAGCCGGGACAGGGACGAATGAGCAGTTCTTC
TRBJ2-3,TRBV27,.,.,CASSYAREITDTQYF,TGTGCCAGCAGTTACGCACGGGAAATCACAGATACGCAGTATTTT
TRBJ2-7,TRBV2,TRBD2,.,CASRLGLAVYEQYF,TGTGCCAGCAGGTTGGGACTAGCGGTATACGAGCAGTACTTC
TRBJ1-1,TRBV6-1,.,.,CASRKTVMNTEAFF,TGTGCCAGCAGGAAGACAGTAATGAACACTGAAGCTTTCTTT
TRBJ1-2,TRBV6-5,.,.,CASSLRDKNYGYTF,TGTGCCAGCAGTTTGAGGGACAAGAACTATGGCTACACCTTC
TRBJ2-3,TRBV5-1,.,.,CASSLEQGSTDTQYF,TGCGCCAGCAGCTTGGAACAGGGAAGCACAGATACGCAGTATTTT
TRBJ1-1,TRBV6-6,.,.,CASSYMTGNTEAFF,TGTGCCAGCAGTTACATGACAGGGAACACTGAAGCTTTCTTT
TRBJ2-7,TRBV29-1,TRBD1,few,CSVQDRGGSYEQYF,TGCAGCGTACAAGACAGGGGCGGCTCCTACGAGCAGTACTTC
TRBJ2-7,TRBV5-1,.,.,CASSLRGVYEQYF,TGCGCCAGCAGCCTGCGTGGTGTATACGAGCAGTACTTC
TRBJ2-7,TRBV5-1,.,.,CASSLNGNYEQYF,TGCGCCAGCAGCTTAAACGGGAACTACGAGCAGTACTTC
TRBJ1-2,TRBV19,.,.,CASRALANYGYTF,TGTGCCAGTAGGGCTCTAGCTAACTATGGCTACACCTTC
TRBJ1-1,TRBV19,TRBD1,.,CASSPQGARGAFF,TGTGCCAGTAGTCCCCAGGGGGCAAGGGGAGCTTTCTTT
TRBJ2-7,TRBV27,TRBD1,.,CASSFSGTGGSYEQYF,TGTGCCAGCAGTTTTTCCGGGACAGGGGGTTCTTACGAGCAGTACTTC
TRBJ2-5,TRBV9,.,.,CASSDAGRGETQYF,TGTGCCAGCAGCGATGCGGGCCGAGGGGAGACCCAGTACTTC
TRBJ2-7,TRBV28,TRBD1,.,CASSSEGQGSNEQYF,TGTGCCAGCAGTTCCGAGGGACAGGGTTCCAACGAGCAGTACTTC
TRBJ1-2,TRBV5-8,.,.,CASSFTQQVLLTF,TGTGCCAGCAGCTTTACCCAACAGGTTCTGTTAACCTTC
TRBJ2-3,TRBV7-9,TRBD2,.,CASSGEGLTDTQYF,TGTGCCAGCAGTGGGGAGGGTCTTACAGATACGCAGTATTTT
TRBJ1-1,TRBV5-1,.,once,CASSFRGRTEAFF,TGCGCCAGCAGCTTTCGGGGTCGAACTGAAGCTTTCTTT
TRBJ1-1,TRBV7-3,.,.,CASSFQGSSTEAFF,TGTGCCAGCAGCTTCCAGGGCAGCAGTACTGAAGCTTTCTTT
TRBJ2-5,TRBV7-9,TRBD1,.,CASSPSSTGVASQYF,TGTGCCAGCAGCCCGTCCTCAACAGGGGTGGCGTCCCAGTACTTC
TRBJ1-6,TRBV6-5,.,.,CASRGRGSGPLHF,TGTGCCAGCAGGGGGAGGGGCAGCGGACCCCTCCACTTT
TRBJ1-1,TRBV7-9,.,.,CASSSQGGIEAFF,TGTGCCAGCAGCTCCCAAGGGGGTATTGAAGCTTTCTTT
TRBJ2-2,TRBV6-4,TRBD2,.,CASSTSDSNTGELFF,TGTGCCAGCAGTACTAGCGATAGTAACACCGGGGAGCTGTTTTTT
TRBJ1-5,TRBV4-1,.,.,CASSQSQTDNQPQHF,TGCGCCAGCAGCCAGAGCCAAACAGACAATCAGCCCCAGCATTTT
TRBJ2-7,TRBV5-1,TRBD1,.,CASSLGDSSYEQYF,TGCGCCAGCAGCTTGGGGGACAGCTCCTACGAGCAGTACTTC
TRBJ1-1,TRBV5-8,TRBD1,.,CASSVLTGGRTEAFF,TGTGCCAGCAGCGTGTTGACAGGGGGCAGAACTGAAGCTTTCTTT
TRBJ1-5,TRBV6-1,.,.,CASSFDSLDQPQHF,TGTGCCAGCAGTTTCGACAGCCTGGATCAGCCCCAGCATTTT
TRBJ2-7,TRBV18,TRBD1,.,CASSPGTGIVGNSYEQYF,TGTGCCAGCTCACCCGGGACAGGGATAGTAGGGAACTCCTACGAGCAGTACTTC
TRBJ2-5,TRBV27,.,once,CASGRQARETQYF,TGTGCCAGCGGGCGACAGGCCCGGGAGACCCAGTACTTC
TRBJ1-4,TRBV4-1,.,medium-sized,CASSHALRGFNEKLFF,TGCGCCAGCAGCCACGCCTTGAGGGGGTTCAATGAAAAACTGTTTTTT
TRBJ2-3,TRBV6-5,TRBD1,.,CASSSTGARADTQYF,TGTGCCAGCAGTTCGACAGGGGCGCGAGCAGATACGCAGTATTTT
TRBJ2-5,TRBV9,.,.,CASSAVGGSETQYF,TGTGCCAGCAGCGCCGTGGGGGGATCCGAGACCCAGTACTTC
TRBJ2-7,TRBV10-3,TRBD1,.,CAISELGQGVEQYF,TGTGCCATCAGTGAACTTGGACAGGGCGTCGAGCAGTACTTC
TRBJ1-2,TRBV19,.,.,CASTREYYGYTF,TGTGCCAGTACAAGGGAGTACTATGGCTACACCTTC
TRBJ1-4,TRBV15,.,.,CATSSRGKLFF,TGTGCCACCAGCAGCCGGGGGAAACTGTTTTTT
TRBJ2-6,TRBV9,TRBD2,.,CASSVGTSGGSSGANVLTF,TGTGCCAGCAGCGTAGGGACTAGCGGGGGGAGCTCTGGGGCCAACGTCCTGACTTTC
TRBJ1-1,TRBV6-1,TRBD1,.,CASSEVWTGLIEAFF,TGTGCCAGCAGTGAGGTGTGGACAGGGCTGATAGAAGCTTTCTTT
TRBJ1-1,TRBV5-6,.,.,CASSRRVAEAFF,TGTGCCAGCAGTCGGCGGGTAGCTGAAGCTTTCTTT
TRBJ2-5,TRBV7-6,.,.,CASSLGYSRAVGTQYF,TGTGCCAGCAGCTTAGGATACAGCAGGGCGGTGGGGACCCAGTACTTC
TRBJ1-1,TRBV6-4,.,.,CASSESSMNTEAFF,TGTGCCAGCAGTGAGAGCTCGATGAACACTGAAGCTTTCTTT
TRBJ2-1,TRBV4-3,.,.,CASSQNAGPSYNEQFF,TGCGCCAGCAGCCAAAACGCGGGGCCCTCCTACAATGAGCAGTTCTTC
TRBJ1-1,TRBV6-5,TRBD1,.,CASSTGQFYTEAFF,TGTGCCAGCAGTACGGGACAGTTCTACACTGAAGCTTTCTTT
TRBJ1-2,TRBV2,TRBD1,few,CASSLGPGQDNYGYTF,TGTGCCAGCAGCTTGGGTCCTGGACAGGATAACTATGGCTACACCTTC
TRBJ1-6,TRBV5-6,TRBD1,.,CASSFGAGQRNSPLHF,TGTGCCAGCAGCTTCGGGGCGGGACAGCGAAATTCACCCCTCCACTTT
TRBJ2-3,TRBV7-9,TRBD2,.,CATTLLAGVTDTQYF,TGTGCCACCACATTGCTAGCGGGGGTCACAGATACGCAGTATTTT
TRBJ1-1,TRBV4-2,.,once,CASSLGIENTEAFF,TGTGCCAGCAGCCTCGGTATAGAGAACACTGAAGCTTTCTTT
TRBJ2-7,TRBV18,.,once,CASSPPGGYEQYF,TGTGCCAGCTCACCACCTGGCGGGTACGAGCAGTACTTC
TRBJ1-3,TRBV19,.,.,CASTQLRSSGNTIYF,TGTGCCAGTACCCAACTGAGGAGCTCTGGAAACACCATATATTTT